The 14 T cell receptor beta chains below come from one sample, sequenced in a study of blood T cell repertoires in COVID-19. The assay was immunoSEQ multiplex PCR, and TCRdb's table has in-frame clones only and misses some. The sample lists 80,000 to 130,000 clones, approximately 83% seen once, with 2% to 3% in the top ten. Sequenced sample: PBMCs or T cells enriched from blood (not recorded which). The origin of the receptors is a woman aged 50 to 65 who had recovered from COVID-19.

J is TRBJ1-1 and V is TRBV7-9; D is perhaps TRBD1 (6 bases). This CDR3 is built from 15 residues. V dropped 5 bases and J dropped 5 bases, with 18 bases sitting between them. CDR1 SEHNR and CDR2 FQNEAQ come from the germline V gene (reference sequence). DNA of the CDR3: TGTGCCAGCAGCCCCCGGGAGGTAAGGGGGACTGAAGCTTTCTTT. This sequence encodes CASSPREVRGTEAFF.

The rearrangement joins TRBV19 to TRBJ1-3; D is possibly TRBD1 (6 bases). Trimming left V 7 bases short and J 5 bases short, with 12 bases between. Germline-derived CDR1 and CDR2 are LNHDA and SQIVND (reference sequence). This CDR3 has 13 amino acids. The CDR3 DNA reads TGTGCCAGTAAGGGCAGGGGAAGAAACACCATATATTTT. Protein: CASKGRGRNTIYF.

This clone was seen only once. The rearrangement joins TRBV7-9 to TRBJ2-1, with 8 bases identical to TRBD2. CDR1 and CDR2 from the germline V gene are SEHNR and FQNEAQ (reference sequence). This CDR3 is built from 17 residues. V gave up 5 bases and J gave up 9 bases; unmatched junction bases: 18. CDR3 sequence: CASSGRSGTRLRVEQFF. CDR3 coding DNA: TGTGCCAGCAGCGGTAGATCCGGGACTAGACTCCGGGTTGAGCAGTTCTTC. The whole variable domain, filled in from reference TRBV7-9 and TRBJ2-1, reads DTGVSQNPRHKITKRGQNVTFRCDPISEHNRLYWYRQTLGQGPEFLTYFQNEAQLEKSRLLSDRFSAERPKGSFSTLEIQRTEQGDSAMYLCASSGRSGTRLRVEQFFGPGTRLTVL.

The chain carries TRBV6-5 and TRBJ1-6; 8 bases line up with TRBD1. V dropped 7 bases and J dropped 8; count of bases not matched to a gene: 4. The CDR3 extends over 13 amino acids. Per germline, CDR1 MNHEY and CDR2 SVGAGI. The CDR3 region is CASMRTGYSPLHF. In DNA form, the CDR3 reads TGTGCCAGCATGAGGACAGGGTATTCACCCCTCCACTTT.

J is TRBJ2-7 and V is TRBV11-2, with 10 bases identical to TRBD2. Unmatched junction bases numbered 9, after V lost 4 bases and J lost 3 bases. The CDR3 sequence is 16 residues long. Germline V gives CDR1 SGHAT, CDR2 FQNNGV. The CDR3 DNA sequence: TGTGCCAGCAGCTCGATGACTAGCGGGTTAAACTACGAGCAGTACTTC. This gives the protein CASSSMTSGLNYEQYF.

V gene TRBV11-2 combines with J gene TRBJ2-7, with 8 bases matching TRBD2. The germline V gene has CDR1 SGHAT and CDR2 FQNNGV. V trimming: 1 base; J trimming: 4 bases; junction bases outside the gene matches: 6. The CDR3 runs 15 residues. The CDR3 sequence is CASSLGSGSFYEQYF. DNA of the CDR3: TGTGCCAGCAGCTTAGGAAGCGGGAGCTTTTACGAGCAGTACTTC.

This chain joins TRBV18 and TRBJ2-7, with D perhaps matching TRBD1 (6 bases). The CDR3 loop spans 13 amino acids. Trimming removed 3 bases at V and 4 bases at J, with 10 bases between. Germline-derived CDR1 and CDR2 are KGHSH and LQKENI. This CDR3 reads CASSPTRGYEQYF. The DNA for the CDR3 is TGTGCCAGCTCACCTACCAGGGGTTACGAGCAGTACTTC.

This chain connects TRBV24-1 to TRBJ1-5, with 11 bases identical to TRBD1. Germline V lookup: CDR1 KGHDR, CDR2 SFDVKD. Trimming took 4 bases from V and 4 from J; bases not matched to a gene: 11. This CDR3 region has 18 residues. The CDR3 protein is CATSDQGTGGWGNQPQHF. For the CDR3, the DNA is TGTGCCACCAGTGACCAAGGGACAGGGGGTTGGGGAAATCAGCCCCAGCATTTT.

This clone was counted a few times. The genes are TRBV14 and TRBJ2-7; TRBD1 agrees at 10 bases. This CDR3 is 13 amino acids long. Trimming took 7 bases from V and 5 from J; bases not matched to a gene: 5. CDR1 is SGHDN and CDR2 is FVKESK in the germline V gene. CDR3 sequence reads: CASTQDRGNEQYF. The DNA for the CDR3 is TGTGCCAGCACCCAGGACAGGGGGAACGAGCAGTACTTC.

The chain uses TRBV5-1 and TRBJ2-3, with 9 bases aligning to TRBD2. V shed 3 bases, J shed 2 bases, and the junction held 4 bases outside the gene matches. Germline assignment: CDR1 SGHRS and CDR2 YFSETQ. The CDR3 extends over 15 amino acids. CDR3 residues: CASSSLAGYTDTQYF. In DNA form, the CDR3 reads TGCGCCAGCAGCTCTCTAGCGGGATACACAGATACGCAGTATTTT. The variable domain in full, completed from reference TRBV5-1 and TRBJ2-3, reads KAGVTQTPRYLIKTRGQQVTLSCSPISGHRSVSWYQQTPGQGLQFLFEYFSETQRNKGNFPGRFSGRQFSNSRSEMNVSTLELGDSALYLCASSSLAGYTDTQYFGPGTRLTVL.

This clone was detected only a few times. At the DNA level, this CDR3 is encoded by other sequences in the same sample as well. The chain employs TRBV9 and TRBJ2-3, with D hard to call. V dropped 0 bases and J dropped 4 bases, with 6 bases sitting between them. The germline CDR1 and CDR2 sequences are SGDLS and YYNGEE. This CDR3 has 13 residues. CDR3 amino acids: CASSVDSPDTQYF. CDR3 nucleotide sequence: TGTGCCAGCAGCGTAGACTCCCCAGATACGCAGTATTTT.

The CDR3 sequence is CASSPVERLEQYF. The CDR3 bases are TGTGCCAGCAGCCCCGTAGAACGTCTCGAGCAGTACTTC. J is TRBJ2-7 and V is TRBV7-9; D unresolved. Trimming left V 5 bases short and J 6 bases short, with 14 bases between. The CDR3 contains 13 residues. Germline CDR1 reads SEHNR; CDR2 reads FQNEAQ (reference sequence).

The chain combines TRBV7-2 with TRBJ1-2, with TRBD1 matching 9 bases. V lost 5 bases, J lost 8 bases, and 12 bases stayed unmatched. The germline V gene encodes CDR1 SGHTA and CDR2 FQGNSA. This CDR3 region has 15 residues. The CDR3 nucleotides are TGTGCCAGCAGCCGCCTCCGGACAGGGGCCTGGGGCTACACCTTC. It codes for CASSRLRTGAWGYTF.

In this sample, this clone turned up once. The rearrangement joins TRBV7-9 to TRBJ2-1; 10 bases are a match to TRBD2. Germline CDR1 is SEHNR and CDR2 is FQNEAQ (reference sequence). The J segment lost 3 bases and the V segment lost 0 bases, leaving 8 bases of the junction unmatched. The CDR3 runs to 18 residues. This CDR3 is CASSLALLAGIYYNEQFF. CDR3 DNA: TGTGCCAGCAGCTTAGCGCTACTAGCGGGGATTTACTACAATGAGCAGTTCTTC.